Following are 12 T cell receptor beta chains from one sample sequenced in a study of T cell responses to AZD1222 COVID-19 vaccine listed by TCRdb under 2021. The method behind the library was the immunoSEQ multiplex PCR assay. In its TCRdb copy, this immuneACCESS table keeps in-frame sequences only and misses some clones. Where compared with another copy, unresolved V genes explain less than half of these, and the others have no known cause. This sample holds roughly 180,000 clones; approximately 90% were observed only once. The ten largest clones represent about 3.5% of the sample. This specimen's time point label, per the study, means: about 28 days (+/-7) after the second vaccine dose. Sequencing was performed on peripheral blood, taken 28 days after the second AZD1222 dose. These receptors were collected from an adult who received the AZD1222 COVID-19 vaccine.

The CDR3, as DNA: TGTGCCAGCAGTTACGCCCCGGGATATGAGCAGTTCTTC. Translating it yields CASSYAPGYEQFF. J is TRBJ2-1 and V is TRBV6-5; TRBD2 is a possible D gene (5 bases). Trimming took off 2 bases at V and 8 bases at J, with 10 bases between the two ends. Germline lookup yields CDR1 MNHEY and CDR2 SVGAGI. This CDR3 region has 13 residues.

J is TRBJ2-3 and V is TRBV30; the D gene is possibly TRBD1 (6 bases). CDR1 and CDR2 from the germline V gene are GTSNPN and SVGIG (reference sequence). V was pared by 5 bases and J by 0 bases, with 9 bases between. CDR3 length equals 13 residues. The CDR3 spells CAWERGSTDTQYF. CDR3 in DNA: TGTGCCTGGGAGAGGGGGAGCACAGATACGCAGTATTTT.

This rearrangement joins TRBV2 to TRBJ1-2, with D perhaps matching TRBD1 (6 bases). From germline, CDR1 is SNHLY and CDR2 FYNNEI. This CDR3 contains 16 residues. Between the trimmed V and J ends, which lost 3 bases and 7 bases, there was a span of 21 bases. The CDR3 bases are TGTGCCAGCAGTGAGCTAAAGCCGGGACAACCTGTTGGCTACACCTTC. Amino acids: CASSELKPGQPVGYTF.

The count of this clone is one. V usage is TRBV7-8 and J usage is TRBJ1-2, with 8 positions matching TRBD1. CDR3 length equals 14 residues. Looked up from germline, CDR1 is SGHVS and CDR2 is FQNEAQ. J was trimmed by 2 bases and V by 5 bases; bases with no gene match: 4. The CDR3, as DNA: TGTGCCAGCAGCCGGGACAGGTTGAACTATGGCTACACCTTC. Translated: CASSRDRLNYGYTF.

The V call is TRBV6-1, the J call TRBJ1-2, with 10 bases aligning to TRBD1. Trimming cost V 3 bases and J 3 bases; bases outside gene matches: 7. Looked up from germline, CDR1 is MNHNS and CDR2 is SASEGT. The CDR3 runs 16 residues. CDR3 amino acids: CASSDRTGGRDYGYTF. In DNA, the CDR3 is TGTGCCAGCAGTGACAGGACAGGGGGTCGAGACTATGGCTACACCTTC.

The rearrangement uses TRBV11-2 and TRBJ1-6; a weak D match, TRBD1 (5 bases). Deletions cut 0 bases from V and 9 bases from J, with 9 bases between. This CDR3 has 14 residues. CDR1 and CDR2 (germline): SGHAT, FQNNGV. CDR3 sequence: CASSLDGQGSPLHF. The CDR3 DNA is TGTGCCAGCAGCTTAGATGGGCAGGGTTCACCCCTCCACTTT.

J is TRBJ2-1 and V is TRBV10-1; D might be TRBD1 or TRBD2, each matching 6 bases. This CDR3 has 12 amino acids. From germline, CDR1 is WNHNN and CDR2 SYGVQD (reference sequence). V dropped 5 bases and J dropped 8 bases, with 10 bases sitting between them. CDR3 in amino acids: CASSIGGDEQFF. The CDR3 bases are TGCGCCAGCAGTATCGGGGGCGATGAGCAGTTCTTC.

The DNA of the CDR3 is TGTGCCAGCAGCTTGAGGACAGGGAAATCACCCCTCCACTTT. It codes for CASSLRTGKSPLHF. This chain joins TRBV5-4 and TRBJ1-6; 8 bases match TRBD1. The ends lost 1 base at V and 10 bases at J; junction bases unmatched: 4. Germline V gene data show CDR1 as SGHNT and CDR2 as YYREEE (reference sequence). This CDR3 is 14 amino acids long.

The chain employs TRBV5-1 and TRBJ1-1, with 8 bases aligning to TRBD1. Germline CDR1 and CDR2: SGHRS and YFSETQ. The CDR3 is made up of 14 amino acids. Trimming at V came to 4 bases and at J to 5 bases, leaving 7 bases not matched to a gene. In nucleotides, the CDR3 is TGCGCCAGCAGCGAACAGGGGGTGCGGACTGAAGCTTTCTTT. Its translation is CASSEQGVRTEAFF.

The CDR3 DNA reads as TGTGCCAGCAGCTTAGATCGCTGGACAGGCCAAAGGAATGAGCAGTTCTTC. Translation gives CASSLDRWTGQRNEQFF. This chain links TRBV11-3 with TRBJ2-1; 7 bases are a match to TRBD1. The CDR3 runs 17 residues. The V segment lost 0 bases and the J segment 7 bases; nucleotides outside the gene matches: 12. Per germline, CDR1 SGHNT and CDR2 YENEEA.

This chain uses TRBV6-5 with TRBJ2-1, with TRBD2 identical over 7 bases. V trimming: 2 bases; J trimming: 5 bases; junction bases outside the gene matches: 6. This CDR3 is built from 15 residues. Germline V gene data show CDR1 as MNHEY and CDR2 as SVGAGI. As DNA, the CDR3 is TGTGCCAGCAGTTACGGGGCAGGGAGGGACAATGAGCAGTTCTTC. Translated, it gives CASSYGAGRDNEQFF.

The chain recombines TRBV4-1 with TRBJ2-7; D gene ambiguous. V was pared by 0 bases and J by 6 bases, with 9 bases between. Germline loops: CDR1 MGHRA, CDR2 YSYEKL. This CDR3 is built from 13 residues. The chain's CDR3 is CASSQDTLLEQYF. The CDR3 DNA follows: TGCGCCAGCAGCCAAGATACCCTCCTCGAGCAGTACTTC.